The 15 T cell receptor beta chains below all came from one sample that was sequenced in a study of T cell responses to AZD1222 COVID-19 vaccine. The repertoire was sequenced with immunoSEQ multiplex PCR; TCRdb's copy has only in-frame clones and lacks some. The sample holds under 200,000 clones, about 94% seen once. Specimen: peripheral blood, collected on day 0 of AZD1222 vaccination. The source is an adult in good health.

The chain recombines TRBV18 with TRBJ1-2; D remains ambiguous. Trimming left V 6 bases short and J 6 bases short, with 17 bases between. The germline gives CDR1 KGHSH, CDR2 LQKENI. The length of the CDR3 is 14 residues. The CDR3 is CASSPRLGWDGYTF. DNA for the CDR3: TGTGCCAGCTCCCCTCGGTTGGGGTGGGATGGCTACACCTTC.

This sequence joins TRBV5-1 and TRBJ2-1, with D perhaps TRBD1 or TRBD2 (5 bases each). CDR3 length equals 18 residues. CDR1 SGHRS and CDR2 YFSETQ come from the germline V gene. Between the trimmed V and J ends, which lost 4 bases and 3 bases, there was a span of 23 bases. Here the CDR3 reads CASSTRDGRTGHYNEQFF. The CDR3, as DNA: TGCGCCAGCAGCACCCGGGACGGACGAACGGGTCACTACAATGAGCAGTTCTTC.

The V and J genes are TRBV4-1 and TRBJ1-4; 8 nucleotides line up with TRBD1. CDR3 size: 14 residues. Trimming cost V 9 bases and J 8 bases; bases outside gene matches: 11. CDR1 is MGHRA, CDR2 YSYEKL, per germline. CDR3 region: CASTGTGLGEKLFF. CDR3 coding DNA: TGCGCCAGTACGGGGACAGGTCTCGGAGAAAAACTGTTTTTT.

This sequence joins TRBV6-5 and TRBJ2-1; 9 positions agree with TRBD1. The CDR3 spans 14 residues. Per germline, CDR1 MNHEY and CDR2 SVGAGI. With V trimmed by 7 bases and J by 5 bases, 6 bases remained unmatched. CDR3 sequence: CASKPGQGNNEQFF. CDR3 bases: TGTGCCAGCAAACCGGGACAGGGTAACAATGAGCAGTTCTTC.

This chain joins TRBV6-2 or TRBV6-3 and TRBJ2-3; D not resolved. The V end was cut by 4 bases, the J end by 2 bases, with 7 bases between. Germline V gene data show CDR1 as MNHEY and CDR2 as SVGEGT. This CDR3 region has 13 residues. The CDR3 spells CASSSRVTDTQYF. For the CDR3, the DNA is TGTGCCAGCAGTTCTCGGGTCACAGATACGCAGTATTTT.

The chain links TRBV27 to TRBJ2-7; D is tentatively TRBD1 or TRBD2 (7 bases each). CDR1 and CDR2 from the germline V gene are MNHEY and SMNVEV (reference sequence). V lost 2 bases and J lost 5, with 13 bases in between. This CDR3 is 14 amino acids long. The CDR3 DNA reads as TGTGCCAGCAGTTTAGGGAGGGGGCAAGACGAGCAGTACTTC. Translated, it gives CASSLGRGQDEQYF.

The rearrangement joins TRBV19 to TRBJ1-2, with 9 bases aligning to TRBD1. The V gene end was trimmed by 2 bases and the J gene end by 7 bases; junction bases not matched to a gene: 8. The CDR3 contains 15 residues. Germline loops: CDR1 LNHDA, CDR2 SQIVND (reference sequence). CDR3 in DNA: TGTGCCAGTAGTATAAGCTCGGGACAGGGAAGTGGCTACACCTTC. Translation: CASSISSGQGSGYTF.

The V and J genes are TRBV5-1 and TRBJ2-1; 7 bases map to TRBD1. The CDR3 extends over 15 amino acids. Losses at the gene ends were 4 bases for V and 7 bases for J; bases not matched to a gene: 11. Looked up from germline, CDR1 is SGHRS and CDR2 is YFSETQ. In DNA form, the CDR3 reads TGCGCCAGCAGCCTGTTTTGGCAGGGGGATAATGAGCAGTTCTTC. Translating gives CASSLFWQGDNEQFF.

This rearrangement joins TRBV5-1 to TRBJ1-6, with D possibly TRBD1 on 5 matching bases. This CDR3 region has 15 residues. The germline gives CDR1 SGHRS, CDR2 YFSETQ. V was pared by 0 bases and J by 8 bases, with 12 bases between. This chain's CDR3 is CASSLAGFGDSPLHF. CDR3 DNA: TGCGCCAGCAGCTTGGCAGGGTTTGGGGATTCACCCCTCCACTTT. Full variable domain (outside the CDR3, taken from reference TRBV5-1 and TRBJ1-6): KAGVTQTPRYLIKTRGQQVTLSCSPISGHRSVSWYQQTPGQGLQFLFEYFSETQRNKGNFPGRFSGRQFSNSRSEMNVSTLELGDSALYLCASSLAGFGDSPLHFGNGTRLTVT.

The chain links TRBV19 to TRBJ2-7, with unresolved D. V was cut by 3 bases and J by 6 bases, with 21 bases left in between. The CDR3 totals 16 residues. Germline V gene sequence: CDR1 LNHDA, CDR2 SQIVND (reference sequence). CDR3 region: CASSIRGSSTLGEQYF. The CDR3 nucleotides are TGTGCCAGTAGTATTAGAGGCAGCTCAACCCTGGGCGAGCAGTACTTC.

This chain uses TRBV6-5 with TRBJ1-2; no reliable D call. Germline V gene sequence: CDR1 MNHEY, CDR2 SVGAGI. This CDR3 is built from 11 residues. Trimming cost V 6 bases and J 0 bases, with 2 bases left between them. The CDR3 protein is CASRTNYGYTF. CDR3 DNA: TGTGCCAGCAGAACTAACTATGGCTACACCTTC.

The chain recombines TRBV29-1 with TRBJ2-1, with 9 bases fitting TRBD2. Trimming removed 1 base from V and 3 bases from J; junction bases left unmatched: 1. The CDR3 has 14 amino acids. Looked up from germline, CDR1 is SQVTM and CDR2 is ANQGSEA. CDR3 nucleotide sequence: TGCAGCGTTGAAGGAGCGGGAGGCTACAATGAGCAGTTCTTC. Translated, it gives CSVEGAGGYNEQFF.

The chain recombines TRBV19 with TRBJ2-2; 14 nucleotides line up with TRBD2. The CDR3 length is 17 residues. Losses at the gene ends were 4 bases for V and 5 bases for J; bases not matched to a gene: 6. CDR1 is LNHDA, CDR2 SQIVND, per germline (reference sequence). Here the CDR3 DNA reads TGTGCCAGTAGTAGGGGGACTAGCGGGAGAAGGACCGGGGAGCTGTTTTTT. Translated: CASSRGTSGRRTGELFF.

V is TRBV28 and J is TRBJ1-6, with D unclear. Germline CDR1 is MDHEN and CDR2 is SYDVKM. V lost 2 bases and J 7 bases, leaving 12 bases between the germline ends. The length of the CDR3 is 15 residues. In DNA, the CDR3 is TGTGCCAGCAGTTTAGCCGCAGAACTAAATTCACCCCTCCACTTT. Its protein product is CASSLAAELNSPLHF.

Here the CDR3 DNA reads TGTGCCAGCAGCTTAACGTCCGAAGGACTAGCGGGAGTAGAGACCCAGTACTTC. Translating gives CASSLTSEGLAGVETQYF. The J gene is TRBJ2-5, the V gene TRBV7-3; 13 nucleotides line up with TRBD2. V was clipped by 0 bases and J by 4 bases; unmatched bases: 8. CDR1 and CDR2 from the germline V gene are SGHTA and FQGTGA. The CDR3 length is 18 residues.